The 14 T cell receptor beta chains listed next were all sequenced from one sample in a study of blood T cells in healthy people across ages. The use of a sample-barcoded 5' primer and a J-beta primer mix characterized a second PCR of about 6 to 12 cycles. TCRdb re-called the 5' RACE reads with MiXCR, one entry per CDR3 protein. This sample has 910,000 or so distinct CDR3 sequences; roughly 47% occur once, and the top ten carry 20% to 25%. The source material was blood. These receptors were obtained from a woman in her sixties in good health.

Turning to this clonotype: A read error may explain this, as a much larger clone is one base away. The gene calls are TRBV30 and TRBJ1-1, with D possibly TRBD1 on 5 matching bases. Trimming pared 2 bases from V and 1 base from J, leaving 11 bases between. CDR3 size: 14 residues. In germline, CDR1 is GTSNPN, CDR2 SVGIG (reference sequence). CDR3 amino acids: CAWSLSDRNTEAFF. The CDR3 DNA follows: TGTGCCTGGAGTCTGAGCGACAGGAACACTGAAGCTTTCTTT. The whole variable domain, filled in from reference TRBV30 and TRBJ1-1, reads SQTIHQWPATLVQPVGSPLSLECTVEGTSNPNLYWYRQAAGRGLQLLFYSVGIGQISSEVPQNLSASRPQDRQFILSSKKLLLSDSGFYLCAWSLSDRNTEAFFGQGTRLTVV.

The J gene is TRBJ2-3, the V gene TRBV6-5; D is unclear. V was clipped by 5 bases and J by 1 base, with 10 bases between them. This CDR3 spans 14 amino acids. In germline, CDR1 is MNHEY, CDR2 SVGAGI. The chain's CDR3 is CASSQVHGTDTQYF. CDR3 DNA: TGTGCCAGCAGTCAGGTCCACGGCACAGATACGCAGTATTTT.

This clonotype was seen once. The chain is built from TRBV12-3 or TRBV12-4 and TRBJ2-2, with D perhaps matching TRBD1 or TRBD2 (5 bases each). V shed 6 bases and J shed 2 bases, with 13 bases lying between them. This CDR3 has 15 residues. CDR3: CASRAPGTNTGELFF. The CDR3 region has the DNA TGTGCCAGCAGGGCTCCGGGGACCAACACCGGGGAGCTGTTTTTT.

This clonotype was seen only once. The V gene is TRBV6-5, the J gene TRBJ2-3; 9 bases are a match to TRBD2. This CDR3 is 17 amino acids long. Trimming cost V 0 bases and J 5 bases; bases outside gene matches: 9. In germline, CDR1 is MNHEY, CDR2 SVGAGI. CDR3 sequence (DNA): TGTGCCAGCAGTTACTCAAGGAGCGGGAGGTTTGGAGATACGCAGTATTTT. It encodes CASSYSRSGRFGDTQYF.

This clonotype has a handful of counts. The chain is built from TRBV5-5 and TRBJ2-7; no clear D. V dropped 1 base and J dropped 3 bases, with 8 bases sitting between them. CDR3 length: 13 residues. Germline V gene sequence: CDR1 SGHKS, CDR2 YYEKEE (reference sequence). CDR3: CASSLLRNYEQYF. The CDR3 DNA reads TGTGCCAGCAGCTTGCTCAGAAACTACGAGCAGTACTTC.

The gene calls are TRBV15 and TRBJ2-7; D possibly corresponds to TRBD1 (6 bases). Between the trimmed V and J ends, which lost 6 bases and 0 bases, there was a span of 12 bases. The CDR3 loop spans 14 amino acids. The germline V gene has CDR1 LNHNV and CDR2 YYDKDF (reference sequence). The CDR3 nucleotides are TGTGCCACCAGGGAAGGACAGAACTCCTACGAGCAGTACTTC. It codes for CATREGQNSYEQYF. The full variable domain, completed using reference TRBV15 and TRBJ2-7, is DAMVIQNPRYQVTQFGKPVTLSCSQTLNHNVMYWYQQKSSQAPKLLFHYYDKDFNNEADTPDNFQSRRPNTSFCFLDIRSPGLGDTAMYLCATREGQNSYEQYFGPGTRLTVT.

This clonotype has only a few counts. The CDR3 here is CSVDRQGTLAGAYNEQFF. The DNA for the CDR3 is TGCAGCGTGGACCGACAGGGAACCCTCGCGGGGGCTTACAATGAGCAGTTCTTC. This chain uses TRBV29-1 with TRBJ2-1, with D perhaps assigned TRBD1 or TRBD2 (7 bases each). V lost 6 bases and J lost 4, with 28 bases in between. The CDR3 totals 18 residues. The germline V gene encodes CDR1 SQVTM and CDR2 ANQGSEA.

This clonotype showed up just a few times. J is TRBJ1-6 and V is TRBV27; tentative D call: TRBD1 (5 bases). V shed 3 bases and J shed 10 bases, with 16 bases lying between them. CDR3 length: 15 residues. CDR1 and CDR2 (germline): MNHEY, SMNVEV (reference sequence). The CDR3 spells CASSFGALGGSPLHF. The CDR3 DNA reads TGTGCCAGCAGTTTCGGCGCCCTCGGGGGGTCACCCCTCCACTTT.

The V and J genes are TRBV6-5 and TRBJ2-7; D is unresolved. The assigned J gene may be wrong: the sequence end matches TRBJ2-5 better. Germline CDR1 reads MNHEY; CDR2 reads SVGAGI. The length of the CDR3 is 14 residues. The CDR3 sequence: CASNSPEPPETQYF. Here the CDR3 DNA reads TGTGCCAGCAACAGCCCCGAGCCCCCCGAGACCCAGTACTTC.

The V and J genes are TRBV5-1 and TRBJ2-1, with a possible D match to TRBD2 (5 bases). The assigned J gene may be wrong: the sequence end matches TRBJ2-7 better. Germline V gives CDR1 SGHRS, CDR2 YFSETQ. CDR3 size: 13 residues. The CDR3 DNA follows: TGCGCCAGCAGGGAGGAGAGCTACAATGAGCAGTACTTC. Amino acid sequence: CASREESYNEQYF.

This chain links TRBV7-2 with TRBJ2-1; 9 nucleotides match TRBD2. CDR3 length equals 15 residues. J lost 7 bases, V lost 1 base, and 5 bases had no gene match. CDR1 and CDR2 (germline): SGHTA, FQGNSA. The CDR3: CASSLGAGGENEQFF. CDR3 bases: TGTGCCAGCAGCTTAGGAGCGGGAGGTGAAAATGAGCAGTTCTTC.

The V call is TRBV11-2, the J call TRBJ2-7; 10 nucleotides align to TRBD1. Unmatched junction bases numbered 10, after V lost 6 bases and J lost 2 bases. The CDR3 consists of 16 residues. Germline V gene sequence: CDR1 SGHAT, CDR2 FQNNGV. CDR3 nucleotide sequence: TGTGCCAGCAGATTCCCCGGACAGGGGGGTCCCTACGAGCAGTACTTC. Protein: CASRFPGQGGPYEQYF.

In this sample, this clonotype turned up a few times. The V gene is TRBV4-3, the J gene TRBJ2-5; 10 bases map to TRBD1. V lost 3 bases and J lost 5; bases outside the gene matches: 3. This CDR3 contains 14 residues. Germline CDR1 is LGHNA and CDR2 is YSLEER. DNA for the CDR3: TGCGCCAGCAGCCATCGGGACAGGGGTGAGACCCAGTACTTC. Its protein product is CASSHRDRGETQYF.

For this clonotype: A clone one base away is much larger, so this may be a read error. The V call is TRBV7-2, the J call TRBJ2-5, with D uncertain. This CDR3 has 12 residues. Germline V gene lookup returns CDR1 SGHTA and CDR2 FQGNSA. The CDR3 DNA follows: TGTGCCGGCAGCTACCCCCAAGAGACCCAGTACTTC. Translation: CAGSYPQETQYF.